Detailed here is one T cell receptor beta chain. The protocol was immunoSEQ multiplex PCR, while the TCRdb copy is restricted to in-frame clones and leaves out a portion. The sample holds about 17,000 clones; approximately 85% are singletons and the top ten take 10% to 15%. This specimen belongs to a study of T cell changes during pregnancy in multiple sclerosis. In germline, CDR1 is SQVTM, CDR2 ANQGSEA. V was shortened by 4 bases and J by 3 bases, with 18 bases between the two germline ends. The CDR3 length is 16 residues. This clonotype was sampled from a female donor in good health, enrolled as a control in a pregnancy study. The specimen was CD8+ T cells from peripheral blood mononuclear cells, collected after pregnancy. The V and J genes are TRBV29-1 and TRBJ2-2; TRBD1 might be the D (6 bases). Written as DNA, the CDR3 is TGCAGCGTTGTGTCCAGTTCCTACAGGGACACCGGGGAGCTGTTTTTT. Its translation is CSVVSSSYRDTGELFF.